The 31 T cell receptor beta chains in this list originate from one sample, sequenced in a study of identical twins. One entry per CDR3 protein results from TCRdb running MiXCR on the 5' RACE reads. This table holds 1.5 million or so distinct CDR3 sequences, less than 35% found once. Sequencing was done on a sample of cord blood. Every receptor here comes from a newborn girl in good health.

This chain joins TRBV24-1 and TRBJ2-1; 7 nucleotides match TRBD2. Trimming at V came to 4 bases and at J to 4 bases, leaving 6 bases not matched to a gene. The CDR3 loop spans 15 amino acids. Germline CDR1 KGHDR, CDR2 SFDVKD. The CDR3 loop is CATSDGAGLYNEQFF. The CDR3 DNA reads TGTGCCACCAGTGACGGAGCGGGGCTTTACAATGAGCAGTTCTTC.

This sequence joins TRBV12-3 or TRBV12-4 and TRBJ2-2, with a possible D match to TRBD1 (5 bases). Trimming removed 2 bases at V and 6 bases at J, with 10 bases between. This CDR3 is built from 14 residues. The CDR3 DNA sequence: TGTGCCAGCAGTTTAATGGACATCCCCGGGGAGCTGTTTTTT. It specifies CASSLMDIPGELFF.

V and J are TRBV10-2 and TRBJ1-1; TRBD1 agrees at 8 bases. The CDR3 has 13 residues. V was pared by 7 bases and J by 5 bases, with 6 bases of the junction left unmatched. Germline V gives CDR1 WSHSY, CDR2 SAAADI. CDR3 DNA: TGCGCCAGCACCTTCGACAGGGGAACTGAAGCTTTCTTT. This gives the protein CASTFDRGTEAFF.

This clonotype was detected a few times. The chain recombines TRBV7-9 with TRBJ1-2, with 7 bases that match TRBD1. The germline V gene has CDR1 SEHNR and CDR2 FQNEAQ (reference sequence). J was trimmed by 5 bases and V by 7 bases; bases with no gene match: 19. This CDR3 region has 17 residues. The CDR3 loop is CASIPPGTEVVGYGYTF. The CDR3 DNA sequence: TGTGCCAGCATCCCTCCCGGGACAGAAGTGGTGGGTTATGGCTACACCTTC.

Remarks on this clonotype: This may stem from a read error, because a much larger clone lies one nucleotide away. The CDR3 DNA reads as TGCAGCGGGGGATACAGTGAGCAGTTCTTC. Translating it yields CSGGYSEQFF. The chain recombines TRBV29-1 with TRBJ2-1; D not certain. This CDR3 spans 10 amino acids. Germline V gene sequence: CDR1 SQVTM, CDR2 ANQGSEA.

This clonotype was seen a few times. The rearrangement uses TRBV21-1 and TRBJ2-7; whether TRBD2, the table's D call, matches the DNA was not checked. TRBV21-1 is an annotated pseudogene. This CDR3 has 14 amino acids. CDR3 loop: CASSPQETSYEQYF. DNA of the CDR3: TGTGCCAGCAGCCCGCAAGAGACTAGCTACGAGCAGTACTTC.

In this sample, this clonotype turned up a few times. The chain couples TRBV29-1 to TRBJ2-5, with 7 bases that match TRBD1. The length of the CDR3 is 17 residues. The V gene's germline CDR1 is SQVTM and CDR2 ANQGSEA. The trim removed 2 bases at V and 5 bases at J, leaving 17 bases unmatched. CDR3 DNA: TGCAGCGTTGAACTCCTAACGAGGGACAGTACCGCCGAGACCCAGTACTTC. This codes for CSVELLTRDSTAETQYF.

This chain links TRBV7-2 with TRBJ2-3; possibly TRBD2 for D (5 bases). This CDR3 spans 14 amino acids. The V gene's germline CDR1 is SGHTA and CDR2 FQGNSA. Trimming pared 6 bases from V and 6 bases from J, leaving 16 bases between. The CDR3 region is CASRLGGLLDTQYF. CDR3 nucleotide sequence: TGTGCCAGCAGGCTTGGAGGCCTGCTGGATACGCAGTATTTT.

This chain links TRBV7-9 with TRBJ2-7; no definite D call. The CDR3 length is 16 residues. Per germline, CDR1 SEHNR and CDR2 FQNEAQ (reference sequence). V shed 7 bases and J shed 2 bases, with 21 bases lying between them. CDR3 sequence reads: CASTSPHQATTYEQYF. The CDR3 nucleotides read TGTGCCAGCACTTCTCCTCACCAGGCAACCACCTACGAGCAGTACTTC.

This clonotype turned up a few times. The gene calls are TRBV7-2 and TRBJ2-1, with TRBD1 matching 10 bases. With V trimmed by 1 base and J by 7 bases, 10 bases remained unmatched. From germline, CDR1 is SGHTA and CDR2 FQGNSA. The CDR3 contains 17 residues. CDR3 region: CASSLVRGTGARNEQFF. The DNA of the CDR3 is TGTGCCAGCAGCTTAGTTAGGGGGACAGGGGCGAGAAATGAGCAGTTCTTC.

This clonotype came up many times. CDR3 loop: CASSVTGTYEQYF. The CDR3 coding sequence is TGTGCCAGCAGTGTTACAGGGACCTACGAGCAGTACTTC. The chain links TRBV25-1 to TRBJ2-7; D might be TRBD1 (6 bases). Trimming took 4 bases from V and 2 from J, leaving 9 bases between them. This CDR3 has 13 amino acids. CDR1 and CDR2 from the germline V gene are MGHDK and SYGVNS.

This clonotype was found a few times. V usage is TRBV5-1 and J usage is TRBJ1-1; D is unresolved. In germline, CDR1 is SGHRS, CDR2 YFSETQ. This CDR3 contains 14 residues. V was trimmed by 4 bases and J by 4 bases, leaving 14 bases between them. DNA of the CDR3: TGCGCCAGCAGCCCAGCCCGTGTCGGCACTGAAGCTTTCTTT. Its protein product is CASSPARVGTEAFF.

This clonotype appeared a few times. The chain employs TRBV7-9 and TRBJ1-1, with TRBD1 as a possible D gene (6 bases). The germline V gene has CDR1 SEHNR and CDR2 FQNEAQ (reference sequence). The length of the CDR3 is 14 residues. V dropped 3 bases and J dropped 5 bases, with 13 bases sitting between them. The CDR3 reads CASSFNSGATEAFF. For the CDR3, the DNA is TGTGCCAGCAGCTTTAATTCAGGGGCAACTGAAGCTTTCTTT.

The chain links TRBV10-3 to TRBJ2-5; 13 bases fit TRBD2. Germline V CDR1 and CDR2: ENHRY, SYGVKD. The CDR3 is 17 amino acids. With V trimmed by 3 bases and J by 11 bases, 15 bases remained unmatched. The CDR3 nucleotides read TGTGCCATCAGTGATACCAAACTAGCGGGAGGGCCCAATGAGCAGTACTTC. It specifies CAISDTKLAGGPNEQYF.

This clonotype turned up a few times. A far larger clone differs by one base, so this is likely a read error. The chain carries TRBV12-3 or TRBV12-4 and TRBJ2-7; no clear D. Trimming took 6 bases from V and 3 from J, leaving 6 bases between them. The CDR3 covers 11 residues. CDR3 loop: CASRLLYEQYF. CDR3 DNA sequence: TGTGCCAGCAGGTTACTCTACGAGCAGTACTTC.

This clonotype was observed a handful of times. The chain is built from TRBV7-9 and TRBJ1-2; TRBD1 agrees at 7 bases. This CDR3 is built from 14 residues. The germline V gene has CDR1 SEHNR and CDR2 FQNEAQ (reference sequence). Germline trimming cut 1 base from V and 7 bases from J; bases unmatched to any gene: 6. CDR3 sequence reads: CASSLVRQGGGYTF. The CDR3 DNA sequence: TGTGCCAGCAGCTTAGTTCGACAGGGAGGTGGCTACACCTTC.

The chain uses TRBV20-1 and TRBJ1-2, with 7 bases identical to TRBD1. Per the germline V gene, CDR1 is DFQATT and CDR2 is SNEGSKA (reference sequence). The V gene end was trimmed by 5 bases and the J gene end by 3 bases; junction bases not matched to a gene: 9. This CDR3 region has 14 residues. CDR3 bases: TGCAGTGCTTTCGCCTTACAGGGGTACTATGGCTACACCTTC. Protein: CSAFALQGYYGYTF.

In its sample, this clonotype was seen a few times. This chain joins TRBV28 and TRBJ1-2, with D hard to call. Germline V lookup: CDR1 MDHEN, CDR2 SYDVKM. The ends were cut back, 2 bases at V and 8 bases at J, with 9 bases in the middle. This CDR3 contains 12 residues. This chain's CDR3 is CASSLPDHGYTF. The CDR3 DNA follows: TGTGCCAGCAGTTTACCGGATCACGGCTACACCTTC.

The J gene is TRBJ2-1, the V gene TRBV6-5; D gene ambiguous. The CDR3 is 15 amino acids. The V gene lost 0 bases and the J gene lost 4 bases, with 10 bases spanning the gap. The germline CDR1 and CDR2 sequences are MNHEY and SVGAGI. Here the CDR3 DNA reads TGTGCCAGCAGTTACTCGAGTAGCCCGTACAATGAGCAGTTCTTC. It yields the protein CASSYSSSPYNEQFF.

The rearrangement uses TRBV24-1 and TRBJ2-1; TRBD2 matches 7 bases. CDR1 is KGHDR and CDR2 is SFDVKD in the germline V gene. J lost 0 bases, V lost 3 bases, and 7 bases had no gene match. This CDR3 is 17 amino acids long. The CDR3 sequence is CATSDVSGGGSYNEQFF. CDR3 in DNA: TGTGCCACCAGTGATGTATCTGGCGGGGGCTCCTACAATGAGCAGTTCTTC.

The rearrangement joins TRBV6-1 to TRBJ1-2; D unresolved. The V gene's germline CDR1 is MNHNS and CDR2 SASEGT. The CDR3 sequence is 13 residues long. Trimming took off 4 bases at V and 4 bases at J, with 10 bases between the two ends. The CDR3 region has the DNA TGTGCCAGCAGTGTCCAGGCGCTCTATGGCTACACCTTC. It is translated as CASSVQALYGYTF.

The CDR3, as DNA: TGTGCCAGCGGTCAGACGGCAGAGACCCAGTACTTC. Its translation is CASGQTAETQYF. The chain links TRBV27 to TRBJ2-5; D not certain. Germline assignment: CDR1 MNHEY and CDR2 SMNVEV (reference sequence). V was trimmed by 8 bases and J by 4 bases, leaving 11 bases between them. This CDR3 contains 12 residues.

The chain joins TRBV20-1 to TRBJ2-5; 9 positions agree with TRBD2. CDR1 and CDR2 (germline): DFQATT, SNEGSKA (reference sequence). This CDR3 contains 14 residues. V lost 0 bases and J lost 5; bases outside the gene matches: 4. The CDR3 region has the DNA TGCAGTGCTAGAGAGAGAACTAGCGGGGAGACCCAGTACTTC. Protein product: CSARERTSGETQYF.

The chain links TRBV20-1 to TRBJ2-3, with 8 nucleotides matching TRBD2. Germline V gene lookup returns CDR1 DFQATT and CDR2 SNEGSKA (reference sequence). V lost 1 base and J lost 6; bases outside the gene matches: 6. There are 14 residues in the CDR3. CDR3 nucleotides: TGCAGTGCTAGAGCGCAGCGGGGGAGGGATACGCAGTATTTT. Translating gives CSARAQRGRDTQYF.

This clonotype was observed a handful of times. This rearrangement joins TRBV13 to TRBJ1-1, with D unresolved. In germline, CDR1 is PRHDT, CDR2 FYEKMQ (reference sequence). Trimming left V 5 bases short and J 1 base short, with 11 bases between. This CDR3 is 14 amino acids long. CDR3 nucleotide sequence: TGTGCCAGCAGCGCCGGGTATGGGAACACTGAAGCTTTCTTT. Its protein product is CASSAGYGNTEAFF.

This clonotype came up many times. The J gene is TRBJ2-7, the V gene TRBV29-1, with a tentative D call TRBD1 (5 bases). CDR1 is SQVTM, CDR2 ANQGSEA, per germline. With 2 bases removed from V and 3 bases from J, the gap between germline ends came to 11 bases. The CDR3 sequence is 13 residues long. The CDR3 bases are TGCAGCGTTGAAAGTCCCAGGGACTACGAGCAGTACTTC. Translating gives CSVESPRDYEQYF.

This clonotype was seen more than once but under ten times. The chain employs TRBV5-4 and TRBJ2-1; TRBD2 matches at 12 bases. CDR1 and CDR2 (germline): SGHNT, YYREEE (reference sequence). Trimming at V came to 0 bases and at J to 4 bases, leaving 2 bases not matched to a gene. The length of the CDR3 is 16 residues. The chain's CDR3 is CASSLEGLAGYNEQFF. The DNA of the CDR3 is TGTGCCAGCAGCTTGGAAGGACTAGCGGGATACAATGAGCAGTTCTTC.

The chain has TRBV24-1 and TRBJ2-1, with 9 bases identical to TRBD2. Germline assignment: CDR1 KGHDR and CDR2 SFDVKD. The trim removed 2 bases at V and 2 bases at J, leaving 3 bases unmatched. This CDR3 is built from 16 residues. The CDR3 spells CATSDSAGGPYNEQFF. Written as DNA, the CDR3 is TGTGCCACCAGTGATTCGGCGGGAGGGCCCTACAATGAGCAGTTCTTC.

This clonotype turned up a few times. The chain is built from TRBV11-3 and TRBJ2-5; the D call may be TRBD1 or TRBD2 (5 bases each). This CDR3 comprises 15 residues. Germline CDR1 and CDR2: SGHNT and YENEEA. Trimming took 1 base from V and 11 from J, leaving 20 bases between them. In DNA, the CDR3 is TGTGCCAGCAGCTTAGGTGGGACCTCAGACAATGAGCAGTACTTC. Its translation: CASSLGGTSDNEQYF.

This clonotype was seen more than once but under ten times. The genes are TRBV20-1 and TRBJ1-2; D ambiguous. There are 17 residues in the CDR3. Trimming pared 1 base from V and 2 bases from J, leaving 20 bases between. Germline CDR1 is DFQATT and CDR2 is SNEGSKA (reference sequence). CDR3 coding DNA: TGCAGTGCTAGAGCTGAGATTGACCCCCAGCTAAACTATGGCTACACCTTC. Residues: CSARAEIDPQLNYGYTF.

The sample holds many counts of this clonotype. The rearrangement uses TRBV28 and TRBJ2-7; D is possibly TRBD2 (5 bases). V lost 6 bases, J lost 3 bases, and 21 bases lay in between. This CDR3 spans 16 amino acids. Per the germline V gene, CDR1 is MDHEN and CDR2 is SYDVKM. This CDR3 is CASSHYPQLGFYEQYF. The CDR3 DNA reads as TGTGCCAGCAGCCACTACCCGCAACTAGGGTTCTACGAGCAGTACTTC.